Here is one T cell receptor beta chain with its context. Its antigen is unknown. Via 5' RACE with UMI labels, TRB cDNA libraries were prepared. TCRdb re-called the 5' RACE reads and shows each CDR3 protein once, DNA omitted. This table holds roughly 29,000 distinct CDR3 sequences. This entry comes from a study of CXCR3-negative and CXCR3-positive naive CD8 T cells. Overall study context: The study obtained 140 million or so TRB reads, about 1.5 +/- 0.3 million per library.

Study findings and constraints: The study found comparably high diversity in both naive subsets and much lower diversity in memory CD8+ cells.

The receptor was isolated from a human donor in good health. Some clones in this sample may be carry-over from other donors' samples. The sample was memory CD8+ T cells from blood.

The chain's CDR3 is CASGSGQQSQFF. V gene TRBV25-1 combines with J gene TRBJ2-1; as DNA is missing, the TRBD1 call by TCRdb cannot be tested. This CDR3 region has 12 residues. Germline V gives CDR1 MGHDK, CDR2 SYGVNS. The full variable domain, completed using reference TRBV25-1 and TRBJ2-1, is EADIYQTPRYLVIGTGKKITLECSQTMGHDKMYWYQQDPGMELHLIHYSYGVNSTEKGDLSSESTVSRIRTEHFPLTLESARPSHTSQYLCASGSGQQSQFFGPGTRLTVL.